These 8 T cell receptor beta chains originate from one sample sequenced in a study of early T cells in non-severe SARS-CoV-2 infection. Via MiXCR, TCRdb re-called the 5' RACE reads, giving one row per CDR3 protein. The table includes tens of thousands of distinct CDR3 sequences, around 9% detected once. Sequenced: whole blood. These receptors all come from an adult who was a healthcare worker with PCR-confirmed SARS-CoV-2 infection or an uninfected control (not recorded which).

Only a few counts were recorded for this clonotype. This chain joins TRBV3-1 and TRBJ1-3; D call uncertain. Per germline, CDR1 LGHDT and CDR2 YNNKEL (reference sequence). Trimming removed 4 bases from V and 0 bases from J, with 10 bases in between. The CDR3 consists of 15 residues. For the CDR3, the DNA is TGTGCCAGCAGCCCATACGGTAGCTCTGGAAACACCATATATTTT. Translation gives CASSPYGSSGNTIYF.

This clonotype appeared many times. The chain has TRBV19 and TRBJ2-2; 7 bases are a match to TRBD1. V lost 9 bases to trimming and J lost 0 bases; unmatched junction nucleotides: 7. The CDR3 sequence is 15 residues long. CDR1 is LNHDA, CDR2 SQIVND, per germline (reference sequence). The CDR3 loop reads CASSTGTANTGELFF. DNA for the CDR3: TGTGCCAGCTCTACTGGGACAGCGAACACCGGGGAGCTGTTTTTT.

The chain has TRBV6-6 and TRBJ1-1; 7 nucleotides match TRBD1. Germline assignment: CDR1 MNHNY and CDR2 SVGAGI (reference sequence). V lost 2 bases, J lost 4 bases, and 7 bases stayed unmatched. CDR3 length: 15 residues. In DNA form, the CDR3 reads TGTGCCAGCAGTTACATAACAGGGGTGGCCACTGAAGCTTTCTTT. It yields the protein CASSYITGVATEAFF.

This clonotype was seen ten or more times. The CDR3 DNA is TGTGCCAGCAGCTTAGACGCGGGGCGTTACAATGAGCAGTTCTTC. Residues: CASSLDAGRYNEQFF. The rearrangement links TRBV13 to TRBJ2-1; D is possibly TRBD2 (6 bases). This CDR3 has 15 residues. V shed 1 base and J shed 4 bases, with 11 bases lying between them. CDR1 and CDR2 (germline): PRHDT, FYEKMQ (reference sequence). Full variable domain (missing parts from reference TRBV13 and TRBJ2-1): AAGVIQSPRHLIKEKRETATLKCYPIPRHDTVYWYQQGPGQDPQFLISFYEKMQSDKGSIPDRFSAQQFSDYHSELNMSSLELGDSALYFCASSLDAGRYNEQFFGPGTRLTVL.

This clonotype was observed a handful of times. The J gene is TRBJ2-3, the V gene TRBV29-1; 9 nucleotides line up with TRBD2. The germline V gene encodes CDR1 SQVTM and CDR2 ANQGSEA. CDR3 length: 14 amino acids. J was trimmed by 1 base and V by 4 bases; bases with no gene match: 3. The CDR3 DNA reads as TGCAGCGTTGGACCTAGCGGGGGCACAGATACGCAGTATTTT. Its translation is CSVGPSGGTDTQYF.

At least ten counts were recorded for this clonotype. The rearrangement links TRBV7-9 to TRBJ2-2, with 7 bases fitting TRBD2. The ends lost 0 bases at V and 2 bases at J; junction bases unmatched: 3. The CDR3 consists of 16 residues. CDR1 is SEHNR and CDR2 is FQNEAQ in the germline V gene (reference sequence). As DNA, the CDR3 is TGTGCCAGCAGCTTAGCATCTAGCGGAAACACCGGGGAGCTGTTTTTT. Translating it yields CASSLASSGNTGELFF.

The V call is TRBV7-9, the J call TRBJ2-4; TRBD2 matches at 7 bases. This CDR3 has 14 residues. Trimming at V came to 1 base and at J to 6 bases, leaving 3 bases not matched to a gene. Germline V lookup: CDR1 SEHNR, CDR2 FQNEAQ (reference sequence). The DNA of the CDR3 is TGTGCCAGCAGCTTAGGGAGGGAGGGAAACATTCAGTACTTC. The encoded protein is CASSLGREGNIQYF.

The V and J genes are TRBV6-6 and TRBJ1-1, with a possible D match to TRBD1 (5 bases). Germline V lookup: CDR1 MNHNY, CDR2 SVGAGI (reference sequence). The CDR3 spans 15 residues. V lost 5 bases and J lost 6, with 19 bases in between. The CDR3 DNA reads TGTGCCAGCAGTCAAATAACAGGTTCTTACGCTGAAGCTTTCTTT. Encoded protein: CASSQITGSYAEAFF.